These T cell receptor beta chains were read from a single sample in a study of blood T cell repertoires in COVID-19. Profiling relied on immunoSEQ multiplex PCR, and the TCRdb table lists in-frame clones only, not all of them. The sample includes approximately 52,000 clones, about 88% seen only once; the top ten take over 1%. Source material: peripheral blood. These receptors all stem from a man between 60 and 70 years old with acute or convalescent COVID-19. Both conserved end residues are part of each CDR3. A D gene is named only where the DNA matches it firmly. Size values are once, few and many counts, or a class for expanded clones, and some rows have none.

v_call	j_call	clone_size	d_call	cdr3_aa	cdr3_nt
TRBV5-1	TRBJ1-4	-	-	CASSLSAGDEKLFF	TGCGCCAGCAGCTTGTCCGCGGGTGATGAAAAACTGTTTTTT
TRBV5-5	TRBJ1-1	-	TRBD1	CASSLRDRVNTEAFF	TGTGCCAGCAGCTTGAGGGACAGGGTGAACACTGAAGCTTTCTTT
TRBV6-5	TRBJ1-3	-	-	CATAGFQDSGNTIYF	TGTGCCACCGCGGGATTTCAGGACTCTGGAAACACCATATATTTT
TRBV5-1	TRBJ2-5	-	TRBD1	CASSPGTGEETQYF	TGCGCCAGCAGCCCCGGGACAGGAGAAGAGACCCAGTACTTC
TRBV4-3	TRBJ1-6	-	-	CASSPPTGPLHF	TGCGCCAGCAGCCCCCCCACCGGGCCCCTCCACTTT
TRBV6-5	TRBJ2-3	once	-	CASRPGGTDTQYF	TGTGCCAGCCGTCCAGGGGGCACAGATACGCAGTATTTT
TRBV5-6	TRBJ2-7	-	TRBD1	CASSLVVQFGTGTYEQYF	TGTGCCAGCAGCTTGGTTGTTCAGTTCGGGACAGGGACCTACGAGCAGTACTTC
TRBV6-5	TRBJ1-6	-	-	CASSYSIGDNSPLHF	TGTGCCAGCAGTTACTCGATAGGGGATAATTCACCCCTCCACTTT
TRBV29-1	TRBJ1-1	few	-	CSAWGQGEAFF	TGCAGCGCCTGGGGCCAGGGTGAAGCTTTCTTT
TRBV11-3	TRBJ2-2	-	TRBD2	CASSPGLVDTGELFF	TGTGCCAGCAGCCCTGGACTAGTAGACACCGGGGAGCTGTTTTTT
TRBV6-2/TRBV6-3	TRBJ2-7	-	TRBD2	CASIPTSGGPEQYF	TGTGCCAGCATCCCAACTAGCGGGGGGCCCGAGCAGTACTTC
TRBV9	TRBJ2-5	-	TRBD2	CASSVGGEGRRSGTQYF	TGTGCCAGCAGCGTAGGTGGGGAGGGGCGGAGATCGGGGACCCAGTACTTC
TRBV3-1/TRBV3-2	TRBJ2-3	-	TRBD1	CASRPTGGRADTQYF	TGTGCCAGCAGGCCGACAGGGGGCCGGGCAGATACGCAGTATTTT
TRBV2	TRBJ1-2	-	-	CASSGLGTPYGYTF	TGTGCCAGCAGTGGACTCGGGACACCCTATGGCTACACCTTC
TRBV29-1	TRBJ2-1	once	-	CSVGFLMGHNEQFF	TGCAGCGTTGGGTTCCTGATGGGCCACAATGAGCAGTTCTTC
TRBV7-2	TRBJ1-3	-	TRBD1	CASSLDRGNTIYF	TGTGCCAGCAGCTTGGACAGGGGAAACACCATATATTTT
TRBV7-2	TRBJ2-5	-	TRBD2	CASSYASGGAQETQYF	TGTGCCAGCAGTTATGCTAGCGGGGGGGCTCAAGAGACCCAGTACTTC
TRBV18	TRBJ1-2	-	TRBD1	CASSPGGQGVIYGYTF	TGTGCCAGCTCACCAGGAGGACAGGGGGTTATTTATGGCTACACCTTC
TRBV27	TRBJ2-7	-	TRBD1	CASSSGTASYEQYF	TGTGCCAGCAGTTCCGGGACAGCCTCCTACGAGCAGTACTTC
TRBV18	TRBJ2-1	once	-	CASSPGRSSSYNEQFF	TGTGCCAGCTCACCAGGCAGGTCGAGCTCCTACAATGAGCAGTTCTTC
TRBV19	TRBJ1-6	once	-	CASEQGFNSPLHF	TGTGCCAGCGAACAGGGATTTAATTCACCCCTCCACTTT
TRBV11-2	TRBJ2-7	-	TRBD1	CASSAPGTVPSEQYF	TGTGCCAGCAGCGCCCCCGGGACAGTCCCCTCCGAGCAGTACTTC
TRBV20-1	TRBJ2-3	-	-	CSARVDTQYF	TGCAGTGCCAGGGTGGATACGCAGTATTTT
TRBV7-2	TRBJ2-5	-	-	CASSSSVEETQYF	TGTGCCAGCAGCTCCAGCGTTGAAGAGACCCAGTACTTC
TRBV12-5	TRBJ1-2	-	-	CASGLGMFDKQGYGYTF	TGTGCTAGTGGTTTGGGTATGTTCGATAAACAGGGATATGGCTACACCTTC
TRBV12-5	TRBJ2-2	once	-	CASGHNTGELFF	TGTGCTAGTGGACATAACACCGGGGAGCTGTTTTTT
TRBV19	TRBJ2-3	-	TRBD2	CASRVLAGGLTDTQYF	TGTGCCAGTAGGGTACTAGCGGGGGGACTCACAGATACGCAGTATTTT
TRBV27	TRBJ2-7	-	TRBD1	CASSRGRGQQEQYF	TGTGCCAGCAGCCGAGGCAGGGGGCAACAGGAGCAGTACTTC
TRBV2	TRBJ1-1	few	-	CASSLDRTSEAFF	TGTGCCAGCAGCCTGGACAGAACAAGTGAAGCTTTCTTT
TRBV6-6	TRBJ2-1	-	-	CASSFTSNEQFF	TGTGCCAGCAGTTTTACTAGCAATGAGCAGTTCTTC
TRBV27	TRBJ1-5	-	TRBD1	CASSPRGQWTNQPQHF	TGTGCCAGCAGTCCCCGGGGACAGTGGACAAATCAGCCCCAGCATTTT
TRBV18	TRBJ2-2	-	-	CASSLNVQSNTGELFF	TGTGCCAGCTCACTAAACGTACAGTCGAACACCGGGGAGCTGTTTTTT
TRBV6-5	TRBJ2-7	-	TRBD1	CASSYSIGGGSYEQYF	TGTGCCAGCAGTTACTCGATAGGGGGCGGCTCCTACGAGCAGTACTTC
TRBV3-1/TRBV3-2	TRBJ2-5	-	-	CASSQVQETQYF	TGTGCCAGCAGCCAAGTTCAGGAGACCCAGTACTTC
TRBV3-1/TRBV3-2	TRBJ1-1	-	TRBD1	CASSQGQGAWTEAFF	TGTGCCAGCAGCCAAGGACAGGGGGCTTGGACTGAAGCTTTCTTT
TRBV5-1	TRBJ2-2	-	-	CASSLGSWGAGELFF	TGCGCCAGCAGCTTGGGCTCATGGGGAGCCGGGGAGCTGTTTTTT
TRBV19	TRBJ2-1	-	-	CASSREGGTGGNEQFF	TGTGCCAGTAGTAGGGAGGGTGGGACAGGAGGCAATGAGCAGTTCTTC
TRBV15	TRBJ2-5	-	TRBD2	CATSRQLAGQETQYF	TGTGCCACCAGCAGGCAACTAGCGGGCCAAGAGACCCAGTACTTC
TRBV19	TRBJ1-1	-	-	CASSLSSSRGYNTEAFF	TGTGCCAGTAGCCTCTCGTCAAGTAGGGGATATAACACTGAAGCTTTCTTT
TRBV27	TRBJ2-2	few	-	CASSLRLTTGELFF	TGTGCCAGCAGTTTACGACTAACAACCGGGGAGCTGTTTTTT
TRBV11-2	TRBJ2-1	-	TRBD2	CASNPRAGGSRSNEQFF	TGTGCCAGCAACCCTAGAGCGGGGGGGTCCCGGTCCAATGAGCAGTTCTTC
TRBV2	TRBJ1-3	-	-	CASSTTLFRSSGNTIYF	TGTGCCAGCAGTACTACCCTATTTAGGAGCTCTGGAAACACCATATATTTT
TRBV5-6	TRBJ1-1	-	-	CASSWSPTTPDLGREAFF	TGTGCCAGCAGCTGGAGCCCTACGACCCCCGACTTAGGCCGTGAAGCTTTCTTT
TRBV6-4	TRBJ1-1	-	-	CASKEEDSMNTEAFF	TGTGCCAGCAAAGAAGAGGACAGCATGAACACTGAAGCTTTCTTT
TRBV5-1	TRBJ2-3	few	TRBD2	CASSRTSGRSDTQYF	TGCGCCAGCAGCCGGACTAGCGGGAGGTCAGATACGCAGTATTTT
TRBV27	TRBJ1-1	-	TRBD1	CASSEQGWGTEAFF	TGTGCCAGCAGTGAACAGGGGTGGGGAACTGAAGCTTTCTTT
TRBV10-3	TRBJ2-7	-	-	CAISVEGDEQYF	TGTGCCATCAGTGTCGAGGGAGACGAGCAGTACTTC
TRBV27	TRBJ1-1	-	-	CASSLVPLQFPYEAFF	TGTGCCAGCAGTTTAGTTCCTCTACAGTTTCCCTATGAAGCTTTCTTT
TRBV5-4	TRBJ2-5	-	TRBD1	CASSATPGQGGETQYF	TGTGCCAGCAGCGCGACTCCGGGACAGGGTGGAGAGACCCAGTACTTC
TRBV11-3	TRBJ2-7	-	TRBD1	CASSPRRRPGQGLFYEQYF	TGTGCCAGCAGCCCCCGGCGCCGACCGGGACAGGGATTGTTCTACGAGCAGTACTTC
TRBV29-1	TRBJ1-1	-	-	CSVTPTGINTEAFF	TGCAGCGTGACCCCAACAGGGATCAACACTGAAGCTTTCTTT
TRBV5-1	TRBJ1-2	-	-	CASSLGGGSVYGYTF	TGCGCCAGCAGCTTGGGGGGAGGGTCCGTCTATGGCTACACCTTC
TRBV7-2	TRBJ2-5	-	-	CASSPRGSQETQYF	TGTGCCAGCAGCCCCCGGGGAAGCCAAGAGACCCAGTACTTC
TRBV11-2	TRBJ2-1	-	TRBD2	CASSGKRLAGWDEQFF	TGTGCCAGCAGCGGAAAGCGACTAGCGGGATGGGATGAGCAGTTCTTC
TRBV11-2	TRBJ2-7	-	TRBD2	CASSQGLAGESIYEQYF	TGTGCCAGCAGTCAAGGACTAGCAGGAGAGTCAATCTACGAGCAGTACTTC
TRBV27	TRBJ2-1	-	TRBD1	CASSRQGGGNEQFF	TGTGCCAGCAGCCGACAGGGGGGAGGCAATGAGCAGTTCTTC
TRBV16	TRBJ1-2	-	TRBD1	CASSHDRGQGNGYTF	TGTGCCAGCAGCCATGACAGGGGGCAAGGGAATGGCTACACCTTC
TRBV4-3	TRBJ2-7	once	TRBD1	CASSQQSTGGYEQYF	TGCGCCAGCAGCCAACAATCGACAGGGGGCTACGAGCAGTACTTC
TRBV11-3	TRBJ2-1	medium-sized	TRBD2	CASSALAGGREQFF	TGTGCCAGCAGCGCACTAGCGGGAGGACGTGAGCAGTTCTTC